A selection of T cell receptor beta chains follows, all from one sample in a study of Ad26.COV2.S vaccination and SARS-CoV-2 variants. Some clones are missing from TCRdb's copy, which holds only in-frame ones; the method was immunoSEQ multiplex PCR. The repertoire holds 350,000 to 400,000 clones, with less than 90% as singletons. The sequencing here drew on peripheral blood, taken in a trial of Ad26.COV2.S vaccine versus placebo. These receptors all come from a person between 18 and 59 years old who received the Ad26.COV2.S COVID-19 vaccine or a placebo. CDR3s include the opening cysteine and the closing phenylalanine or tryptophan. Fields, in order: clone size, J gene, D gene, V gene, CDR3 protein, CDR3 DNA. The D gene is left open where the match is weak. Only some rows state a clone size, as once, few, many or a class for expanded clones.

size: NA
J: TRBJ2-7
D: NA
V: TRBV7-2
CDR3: CASSLVVWSLSYEQYF
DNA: TGTGCCAGCAGCTTAGTGGTATGGTCCCTCTCCTACGAGCAGTACTTC

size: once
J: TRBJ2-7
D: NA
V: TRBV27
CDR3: CASSLGGSYEQYF
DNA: TGTGCCAGCAGTTTGGGGGGATCCTACGAGCAGTACTTC

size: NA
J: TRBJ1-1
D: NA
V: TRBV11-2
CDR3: CASSLGPGTVNTEAFF
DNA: TGTGCCAGCAGCTTAGGACCCGGGACCGTGAACACTGAAGCTTTCTTT

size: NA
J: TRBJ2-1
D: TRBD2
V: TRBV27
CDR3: CASSTSGSYNEQFF
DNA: TGTGCCAGCAGTACTAGCGGATCTTACAATGAGCAGTTCTTC

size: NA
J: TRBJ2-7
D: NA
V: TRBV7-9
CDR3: CASSALGEQYF
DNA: TGTGCCAGCAGCGCCCTGGGGGAGCAGTACTTC

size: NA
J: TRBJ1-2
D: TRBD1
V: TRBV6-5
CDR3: CASSSRTGNYTF
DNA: TGTGCCAGCAGTTCCAGGACAGGGAACTACACCTTC

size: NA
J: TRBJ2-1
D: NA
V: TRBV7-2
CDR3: CASSQGRNNEQFF
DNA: TGTGCCAGCAGCCAAGGGCGAAACAATGAGCAGTTCTTC

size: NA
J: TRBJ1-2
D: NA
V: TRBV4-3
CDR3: CASSQDIAGASYGYTF
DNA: TGCGCCAGCAGCCAAGATATCGCAGGGGCTTCCTATGGCTACACCTTC

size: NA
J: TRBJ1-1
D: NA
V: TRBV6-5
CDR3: CASSRLANTEAFF
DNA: TGTGCCAGCAGCCGTTTGGCGAACACTGAAGCTTTCTTT

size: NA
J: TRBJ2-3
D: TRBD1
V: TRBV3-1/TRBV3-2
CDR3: CASSQDEGTGTRADTQYF
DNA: TGTGCCAGCAGCCAAGATGAGGGGACAGGGACGCGGGCAGATACGCAGTATTTT

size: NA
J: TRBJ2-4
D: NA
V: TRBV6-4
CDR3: CASSDGVVKNIQYF
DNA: TGTGCCAGCAGTGACGGTGTGGTCAAAAACATTCAGTACTTC

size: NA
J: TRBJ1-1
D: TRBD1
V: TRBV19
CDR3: CASSIVGTARTEAFF
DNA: TGTGCCAGTAGTATAGTCGGGACAGCCCGAACTGAAGCTTTCTTT

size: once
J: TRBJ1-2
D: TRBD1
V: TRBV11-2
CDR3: CASSLPGGQGNYGYTF
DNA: TGTGCCAGCAGCCTCCCGGGGGGACAGGGCAACTATGGCTACACCTTC

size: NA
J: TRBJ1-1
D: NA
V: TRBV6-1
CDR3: CASSEALREAFF
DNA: TGTGCCAGCAGTGAAGCTCTCAGGGAAGCTTTCTTT

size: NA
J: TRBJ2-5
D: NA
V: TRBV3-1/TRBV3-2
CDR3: CASSQGETQYF
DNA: TGTGCCAGCAGCCAGGGAGAGACCCAGTACTTC

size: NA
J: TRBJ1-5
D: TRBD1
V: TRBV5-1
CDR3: CASSLRGPQPQHF
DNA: TGCGCCAGCAGCTTGAGGGGGCCTCAGCCCCAGCATTTT

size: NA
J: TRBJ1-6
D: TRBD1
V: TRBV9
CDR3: CASSATGPKGSPLHF
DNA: TGTGCCAGCAGCGCGACAGGGCCCAAAGGTTCACCCCTCCACTTT

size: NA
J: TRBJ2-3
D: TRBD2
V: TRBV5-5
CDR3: CASSLRLAGGHSTDTQYF
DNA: TGTGCCAGCAGCTTACGACTAGCGGGGGGCCATAGCACAGATACGCAGTATTTT

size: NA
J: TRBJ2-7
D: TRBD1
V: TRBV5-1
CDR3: CASSLRTGGEEYEQYF
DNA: TGCGCCAGCAGCCTCCGGACAGGGGGCGAAGAGTACGAGCAGTACTTC

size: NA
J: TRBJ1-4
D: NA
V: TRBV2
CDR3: CASTPGREDFNEKLFF
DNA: TGTGCCAGCACGCCGGGAAGGGAGGACTTTAATGAAAAACTGTTTTTT

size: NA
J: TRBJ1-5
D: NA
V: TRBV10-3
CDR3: CAISVADNQPQHF
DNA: TGTGCCATCTCCGTCGCGGACAATCAGCCCCAGCATTTT

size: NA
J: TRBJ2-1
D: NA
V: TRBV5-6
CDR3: CASMSTAYNEQFF
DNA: TGTGCCAGCATGTCAACCGCCTACAATGAGCAGTTCTTC

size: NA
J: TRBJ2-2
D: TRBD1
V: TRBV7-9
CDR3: CASSSFGQGNTGELFF
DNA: TGTGCCAGCAGCTCTTTTGGACAGGGGAACACCGGGGAGCTGTTTTTT

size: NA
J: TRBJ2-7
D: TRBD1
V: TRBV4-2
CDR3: CASSDQFVGTVYEQYF
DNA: TGTGCCAGCAGCGATCAGTTCGTTGGGACAGTCTACGAGCAGTACTTC

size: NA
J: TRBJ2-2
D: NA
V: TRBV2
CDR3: CASSVTEGETGELFF
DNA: TGTGCCAGCAGTGTAACTGAAGGGGAAACCGGGGAGCTGTTTTTT

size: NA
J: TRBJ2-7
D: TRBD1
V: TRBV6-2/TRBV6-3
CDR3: CASSYSGTGADEQYF
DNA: TGTGCCAGCAGTTACTCAGGGACAGGGGCGGACGAGCAGTACTTC

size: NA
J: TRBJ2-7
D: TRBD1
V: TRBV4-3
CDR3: CASGPRQGDEQYF
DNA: TGCGCCAGCGGCCCTCGACAGGGCGACGAGCAGTACTTC

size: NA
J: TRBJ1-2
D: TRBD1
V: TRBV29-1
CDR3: CSVEGQGGTF
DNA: TGCAGCGTTGAAGGACAGGGGGGTACCTTC

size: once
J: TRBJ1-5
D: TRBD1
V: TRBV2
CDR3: CASSDWARQGNQPQHF
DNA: TGTGCCAGCAGTGACTGGGCCCGACAGGGAAATCAGCCCCAGCATTTT

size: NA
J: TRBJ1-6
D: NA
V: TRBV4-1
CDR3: CASSQESGGLALHF
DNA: TGCGCCAGCAGCCAAGAGTCGGGGGGTCTGGCCCTCCACTTT

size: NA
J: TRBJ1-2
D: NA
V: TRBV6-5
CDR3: CASSYSGPYGYTF
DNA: TGTGCCAGCAGTTACTCGGGTCCCTATGGCTACACCTTC

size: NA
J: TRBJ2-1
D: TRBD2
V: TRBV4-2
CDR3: CASSQQTSGGNEQFF
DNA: TGTGCCAGCAGCCAGCAAACTAGCGGGGGTAATGAGCAGTTCTTC

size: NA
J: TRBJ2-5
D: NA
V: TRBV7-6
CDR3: CASSLNVGARETQYF
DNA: TGTGCCAGCAGCCTTAATGTGGGGGCCCGAGAGACCCAGTACTTC

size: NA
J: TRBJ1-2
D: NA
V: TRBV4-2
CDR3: CASSQAAGDDYGYTF
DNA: TGTGCCAGCAGCCAAGCTGCGGGGGACGACTATGGCTACACCTTC

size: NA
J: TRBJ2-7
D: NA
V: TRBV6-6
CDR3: CASTSEGLYEQYF
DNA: TGTGCCAGCACTTCCGAGGGGCTCTACGAGCAGTACTTC

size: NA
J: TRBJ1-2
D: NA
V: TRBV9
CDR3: CASSVSGAINYGYTF
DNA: TGTGCCAGCAGCGTATCAGGGGCGATTAACTATGGCTACACCTTC

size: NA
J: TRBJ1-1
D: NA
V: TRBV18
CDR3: CASSPRDKNTEAFF
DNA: TGTGCCAGCTCACCAAGGGACAAGAACACTGAAGCTTTCTTT

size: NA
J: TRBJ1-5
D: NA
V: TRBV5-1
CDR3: CASSWRGEGQPQHF
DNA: TGCGCCAGCAGCTGGAGGGGGGAAGGTCAGCCCCAGCATTTT

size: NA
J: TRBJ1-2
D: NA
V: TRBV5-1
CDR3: CASSQGGGYTF
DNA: TGCGCCAGCAGCCAGGGTGGGGGCTACACCTTC

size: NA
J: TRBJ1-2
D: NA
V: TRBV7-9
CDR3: CASSGANYGYTF
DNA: TGTGCCAGCAGCGGGGCTAACTATGGCTACACCTTC

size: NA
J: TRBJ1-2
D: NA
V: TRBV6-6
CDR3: CASSYSGEPYGYTF
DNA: TGTGCCAGCAGTTACTCAGGGGAACCCTATGGCTACACCTTC

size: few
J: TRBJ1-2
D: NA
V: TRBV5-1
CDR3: CASSLARDSGYTF
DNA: TGCGCCAGCAGCTTGGCCCGGGATTCTGGCTACACCTTC

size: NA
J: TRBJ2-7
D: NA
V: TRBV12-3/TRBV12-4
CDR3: CASSTASADEQYF
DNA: TGTGCCAGCTCTACAGCTTCTGCGGACGAGCAGTACTTC

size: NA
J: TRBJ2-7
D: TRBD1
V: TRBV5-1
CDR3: CASSLVVDRAAYEQYF
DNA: TGCGCCAGCAGCTTGGTTGTCGACAGGGCAGCTTACGAGCAGTACTTC

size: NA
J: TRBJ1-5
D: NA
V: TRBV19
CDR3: CASSMTYRDTLFNQPQHF
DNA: TGTGCCAGTAGTATGACATACCGGGACACTTTGTTTAATCAGCCCCAGCATTTT

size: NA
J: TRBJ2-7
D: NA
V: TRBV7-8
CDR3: CASSPGTAAPYEQYF
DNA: TGTGCCAGCAGCCCTGGGACGGCCGCTCCCTACGAGCAGTACTTC

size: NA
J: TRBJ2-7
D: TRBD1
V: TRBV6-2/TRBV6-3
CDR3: CASSYDRTGGRYEQYF
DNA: TGTGCCAGCAGTTACGATCGGACAGGGGGCAGGTACGAGCAGTACTTC

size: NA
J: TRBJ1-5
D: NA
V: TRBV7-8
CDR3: CASSQTRVSNQPQHF
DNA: TGTGCCAGCAGCCAAACCAGGGTGAGCAATCAGCCCCAGCATTTT

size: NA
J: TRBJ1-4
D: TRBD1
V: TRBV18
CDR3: CASSPTGGVVEKLFF
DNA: TGTGCCAGCTCACCCACAGGGGGAGTAGTTGAAAAACTGTTTTTT

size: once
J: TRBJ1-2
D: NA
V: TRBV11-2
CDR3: CASSLELTANYGYTF
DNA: TGTGCCAGCAGCTTAGAACTAACAGCCAACTATGGCTACACCTTC

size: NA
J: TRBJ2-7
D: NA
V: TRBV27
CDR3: CASSLGYGSYEQYF
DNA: TGTGCCAGCAGTCTAGGGTACGGTTCCTACGAGCAGTACTTC

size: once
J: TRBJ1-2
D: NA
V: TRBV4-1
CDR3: CASSQGQGISFGYTF
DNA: TGCGCCAGCAGCCAAGGCCAGGGGATTTCTTTTGGCTACACCTTC

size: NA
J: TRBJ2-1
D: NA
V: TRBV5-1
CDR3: CASSLESGPNEQFF
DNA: TGCGCCAGCAGCTTGGAGTCGGGGCCCAATGAGCAGTTCTTC

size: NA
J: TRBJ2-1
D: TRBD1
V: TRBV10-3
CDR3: CAISDKGQGAEDEQFF
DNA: TGTGCCATCAGTGATAAAGGACAGGGGGCCGAGGATGAGCAGTTCTTC

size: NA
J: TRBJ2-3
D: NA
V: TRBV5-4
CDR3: CASRSGDTQYF
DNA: TGTGCCAGCAGGTCCGGCGATACGCAGTATTTT